The clone carrying this T cell receptor beta chain has only a few counts. Its antigen is as yet unknown. These data originate in a study of T cells in Graves' hyperthyroidism and ophthalmopathy. Study-level findings and limits: A 13 V-J signature model discriminated ophthalmopathy versus stable hyperthyroidism. Most thyroid clonotypes expanded above 0.001 appeared in blood too.

The CDR3 regions of TCR beta were amplified from RNA transcripts. TCR CDR3 underwent first-round RT-PCR with the HTBI primer set. TCRdb used MiXCR to reprocess the multiplex PCR reads, holding one entry per CDR3 protein. The data hold fewer than 650,000 distinct CDR3 sequences, with 12% to 15% observed a single time. Unmatched junction bases numbered 12, after V lost 1 base and J lost 3 bases. Germline CDR1 reads SEHNR; CDR2 reads FQNEAQ (reference sequence). CDR3 size: 20 residues. The rearrangement joins TRBV7-9 to TRBJ2-2, with TRBD2 matching 12 bases. The clonotype originates from a woman aged 18-30 years with Graves' ophthalmopathy. Sequencing input: blood. This chain's CDR3 is CASSLVVPETSGSDTGELFF. DNA for the CDR3: TGTGCCAGCAGCTTAGTTGTGCCCGAGACTAGCGGGAGTGACACCGGGGAGCTGTTTTTT.